This entry lists 15 T cell receptor beta chains sequenced from one sample in a study of response to subunit inactivated influenza vaccine. TCRdb reprocessed the RT-PCR reads via MiXCR and lists one record per CDR3 protein. The sample consists of approximately 480,000 distinct CDR3 sequences, 9.5% to 13% of them appearing once. The material was PBMCs from blood, obtained roughly 48 days after vaccination. The receptor set was obtained from a man aged 50-60 years who received an inactivated influenza vaccine.

This clonotype was detected a few times. The CDR3 sequence is CASSPRQGPAFFF. As DNA, the CDR3 is TGTGCCAGCAGCCCCCGACAGGGCCCAGCGTTCTTCTTT. The V and J genes are TRBV9 and TRBJ1-1, with 7 bases lining up with TRBD1. The CDR3 contains 13 residues. Germline V gene data show CDR1 as SGDLS and CDR2 as YYNGEE. J gave up 14 bases and V 4 bases, and 14 bases lay outside the gene matches.

This clonotype was counted a few times. This chain uses TRBV15 with TRBJ2-4; D perhaps matches TRBD1 (6 bases). The V gene's germline CDR1 is LNHNV and CDR2 YYDKDF (reference sequence). Trimming left V 0 bases short and J 0 bases short, with 12 bases between. The CDR3 is 17 amino acids. This CDR3 reads CATSRDLRGIAKNIQYF. The CDR3 DNA sequence: TGTGCCACCAGCAGAGATCTTAGGGGGATAGCCAAAAACATTCAGTACTTC.

The table lists this clonotype with many counts. This chain uses TRBV6-2 or TRBV6-3 with TRBJ2-2, with a weak D call TRBD2 (5 bases). Trimming pared 8 bases from V and 1 base from J, leaving 14 bases between. The CDR3 totals 15 residues. CDR1 and CDR2 (germline): MNHEY, SVGEGT. This CDR3 is CASWPRTQNTGELFF. The DNA for the CDR3 is TGTGCCAGCTGGCCCCGGACTCAGAACACCGGGGAGCTGTTTTTT.

The chain uses TRBV4-2 and TRBJ2-7; D ambiguous. CDR1 is LGHNA and CDR2 is YNFKEQ in the germline V gene. The CDR3 runs to 13 residues. The V gene lost 1 base and the J gene lost 6 bases, with 10 bases spanning the gap. The CDR3, as DNA: TGTGCCAGCAGCCAAGCGGGCAGCGTCGAGCAGTACTTC. Translating it yields CASSQAGSVEQYF.

This sequence joins TRBV3-1 and TRBJ1-5; D is ambiguous. Germline lookup yields CDR1 LGHDT and CDR2 YNNKEL (reference sequence). The CDR3 sequence is 13 residues long. Trimming removed 2 bases at V and 7 bases at J, with 9 bases between. The CDR3 region has the DNA TGTGCCAGCAGCCAAATTAGGGAGCAGCCCCAGCATTTT. This translates into CASSQIREQPQHF.

This clonotype appeared a few times. V is TRBV28 and J is TRBJ2-3; D not resolved. Germline loops: CDR1 MDHEN, CDR2 SYDVKM. With 7 bases removed from V and 2 bases from J, the gap between germline ends came to 10 bases. CDR3 length: 13 residues. The CDR3 region has the DNA TGTGCCAGCATACGGTACGACACAGATACGCAGTATTTT. Encoded protein: CASIRYDTDTQYF.

This clonotype came up a few times. The chain recombines TRBV6-5 with TRBJ1-2; D is unclear. Germline CDR1 is MNHEY and CDR2 is SVGAGI. Trimming removed 2 bases at V and 3 bases at J, with 10 bases between. This CDR3 is built from 14 residues. The CDR3: CASSYALWDYGYTF. In DNA, the CDR3 is TGTGCCAGCAGTTACGCGTTGTGGGACTATGGCTACACCTTC.

The table lists this clonotype with many counts. The germline gene is not matched at one end of the junction; a read error may be the cause. The gene calls are TRBV25-1 and TRBJ2-7, with 8 bases aligning to TRBD2. The CDR3 extends over 9 amino acids. CDR1 is MGHDK, CDR2 SYGVNS, per germline. DNA of the CDR3: TGCGGGAGGGACTACGAGCAGTACTTC. This codes for CGRDYEQYF.

In its sample, this clonotype was seen a few times. V is TRBV24-1 and J is TRBJ2-3, with 13 bases fitting TRBD2. The CDR3 is made up of 17 amino acids. The V segment lost 3 bases and the J segment 6 bases; nucleotides outside the gene matches: 8. Germline lookup yields CDR1 KGHDR and CDR2 SFDVKD. CDR3 in DNA: TGTGCCACCAGTGATGGACTAGCGGGAGCGGCCGTGGATACGCAGTATTTT. This translates into CATSDGLAGAAVDTQYF.

This chain uses TRBV28 with TRBJ2-7, with 10 bases aligning to TRBD2. The CDR3 is 15 amino acids. The germline V gene encodes CDR1 MDHEN and CDR2 SYDVKM. Germline trimming cut 4 bases from V and 6 bases from J; bases unmatched to any gene: 9. CDR3 loop: CASSSLSGRRSEQYF. CDR3 bases: TGTGCCAGCAGTTCCCTTAGCGGGAGGCGCAGCGAGCAGTACTTC.

This clonotype was observed a handful of times. The gene calls are TRBV6-2 or TRBV6-3 and TRBJ1-2, with D possibly TRBD1 on 6 matching bases. Germline-derived CDR1 and CDR2 are MNHEY and SVGEGT. Deletions cut 7 bases from V and 3 bases from J, with 12 bases between. The CDR3 covers 13 residues. CDR3 amino acids: CASNGQYHYGYTF. The CDR3, as DNA: TGTGCCAGCAATGGACAGTACCACTATGGCTACACCTTC.

The chain links TRBV11-2 to TRBJ2-3; the D gene is possibly TRBD1 (6 bases). Germline values: CDR1 SGHAT, CDR2 FQNNGV. CDR3 length: 17 residues. V lost 2 bases and J lost 1, with 16 bases in between. The CDR3 DNA follows: TGTGCCAGCAGCTTACGGTCGAGGGGGAAGGGCACAGATACGCAGTATTTT. It codes for CASSLRSRGKGTDTQYF.

The V and J genes are TRBV20-1 and TRBJ2-2, with D uncertain. The CDR3 is made up of 15 amino acids. Per germline, CDR1 DFQATT and CDR2 SNEGSKA (reference sequence). V gave up 2 bases and J gave up 4 bases, with 14 bases separating them. This CDR3 is CSARPAGPSTGELFF. As DNA, the CDR3 is TGCAGTGCTAGACCCGCCGGTCCGAGCACCGGGGAGCTGTTTTTT.

This clonotype occurred a few times. This chain connects TRBV5-1 to TRBJ2-7; 10 nucleotides match TRBD2. CDR1 SGHRS and CDR2 YFSETQ come from the germline V gene. V shed 1 base, J shed 6 bases, and the junction held 4 bases outside the gene matches. The CDR3 extends over 14 amino acids. The CDR3, as DNA: TGCGCCAGCAGCTTGCTAGCGGGAGCTCCCGAGCAGTACTTC. It translates to CASSLLAGAPEQYF.

CDR3 residues: CASSQDIGTAGFHEKLFF. The CDR3 coding sequence is TGCGCCAGCAGCCAAGATATTGGGACAGCTGGCTTTCATGAAAAACTGTTTTTT. V usage is TRBV4-3 and J usage is TRBJ1-4; 7 bases line up with TRBD1. With 0 bases clipped from V and 6 bases from J, the junction kept 13 bases outside the gene matches. The length of the CDR3 is 18 residues. Germline values: CDR1 LGHNA, CDR2 YSLEER.